This T cell receptor beta chain stems from a study of T cells in Graves' hyperthyroidism and ophthalmopathy. This clonotype was detected a few times. Its antigen is as yet unknown. V lost 7 bases to trimming and J lost 4 bases, with 16 bases between them. The CDR3 contains 13 residues. Germline V gene sequence: CDR1 SQVTM, CDR2 ANQGSEA. General study findings and limits: Expanded thyroid clonotypes (above 0.001) were mostly also found in blood.

TCR beta CDR3 sequences were amplified from RNA transcripts. Initially, a first-round RT-PCR of the TCR CDR3 employed the HTBI primer set. A single record per CDR3 protein comes from TCRdb applying MiXCR to the multiplex PCR reads. The repertoire holds about 590,000 distinct CDR3 sequences, with 15% to 17% as singletons. Patients aged 18 to 65 had newly diagnosed hyperthyroidism of under 2 months' duration. Diagnoses were made from clinical symptoms, serum measures (thyroxine and TRAb), thyroid ultrasound and orbital computed tomography. The source is a woman aged 25-40 years with Graves' hyperthyroidism. V and J are TRBV29-1 and TRBJ1-2; D gene unclear. Input material: blood. CDR3 region: CSASGGPTYGYTF. For the CDR3, the DNA is TGCAGCGCCTCTGGAGGTCCCACCTATGGCTACACCTTC.